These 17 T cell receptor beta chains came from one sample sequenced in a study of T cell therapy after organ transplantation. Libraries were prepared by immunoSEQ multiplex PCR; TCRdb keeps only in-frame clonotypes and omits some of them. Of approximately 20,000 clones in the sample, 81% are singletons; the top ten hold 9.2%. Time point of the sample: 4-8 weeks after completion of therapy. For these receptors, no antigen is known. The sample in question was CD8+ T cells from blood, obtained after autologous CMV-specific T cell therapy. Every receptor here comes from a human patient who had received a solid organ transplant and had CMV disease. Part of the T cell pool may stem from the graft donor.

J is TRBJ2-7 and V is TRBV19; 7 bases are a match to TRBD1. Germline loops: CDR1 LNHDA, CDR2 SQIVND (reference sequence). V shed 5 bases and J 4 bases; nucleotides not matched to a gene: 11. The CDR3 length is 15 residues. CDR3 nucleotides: TGTGCCAGTAGTGGACCCAATAGGGGGCCTTACGAGCAGTACTTC. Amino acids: CASSGPNRGPYEQYF.

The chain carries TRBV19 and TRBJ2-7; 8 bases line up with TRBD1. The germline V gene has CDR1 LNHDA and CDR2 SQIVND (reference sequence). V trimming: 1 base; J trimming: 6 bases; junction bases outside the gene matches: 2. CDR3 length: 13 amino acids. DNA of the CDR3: TGTGCCAGTAGTATAGGGACAGGGAGCGAGCAGTACTTC. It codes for CASSIGTGSEQYF.

CDR3 coding DNA: TGTGCCAGCAGCCTCCGTCGGAACAGGGGGGATGAGACCCAGTACTTC. It is translated as CASSLRRNRGDETQYF. The J gene is TRBJ2-5, the V gene TRBV7-9; 8 bases are shared with TRBD1. V shed 5 bases, J shed 5 bases, and the junction held 13 bases outside the gene matches. The germline gives CDR1 SEHNR, CDR2 FQNEAQ (reference sequence). The length of the CDR3 is 16 residues.

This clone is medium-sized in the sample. The CDR3 DNA sequence: TGTGCCAGCAGCCGACTAGCGTACGGGGAGCTGTTTTTT. Its protein is CASSRLAYGELFF. This rearrangement joins TRBV7-3 to TRBJ2-2; 8 bases map to TRBD2. Germline CDR1 is SGHTA and CDR2 is FQGTGA. V was clipped by 5 bases and J by 7 bases; unmatched bases: 3. CDR3 length: 13 residues.

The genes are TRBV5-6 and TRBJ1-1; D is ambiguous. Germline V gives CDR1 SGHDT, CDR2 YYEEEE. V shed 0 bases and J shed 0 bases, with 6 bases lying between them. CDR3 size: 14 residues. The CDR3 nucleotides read TGTGCCAGCAGCTTGGACGTCATGAACACTGAAGCTTTCTTT. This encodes CASSLDVMNTEAFF. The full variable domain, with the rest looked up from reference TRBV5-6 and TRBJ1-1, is DAGVTQSPTHLIKTRGQQVTLRCSPKSGHDTVSWYQQALGQGPQFIFQYYEEEERQRGNFPDRFSGHQFPNYSSELNVNALLLGDSALYLCASSLDVMNTEAFFGQGTRLTVV.

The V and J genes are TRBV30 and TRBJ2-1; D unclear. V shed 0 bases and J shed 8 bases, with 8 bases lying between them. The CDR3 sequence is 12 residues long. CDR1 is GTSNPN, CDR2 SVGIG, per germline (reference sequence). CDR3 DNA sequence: TGTGCCTGGAGTGTAAATGAAGATGAGCAGTTCTTC. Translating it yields CAWSVNEDEQFF.

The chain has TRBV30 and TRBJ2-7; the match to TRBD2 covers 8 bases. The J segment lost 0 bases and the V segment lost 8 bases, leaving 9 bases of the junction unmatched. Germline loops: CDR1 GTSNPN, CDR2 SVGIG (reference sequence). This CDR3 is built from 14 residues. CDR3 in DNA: TGTGCCCATTCAAAGCGGGGGTACTCCTACGAGCAGTACTTC. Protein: CAHSKRGYSYEQYF.

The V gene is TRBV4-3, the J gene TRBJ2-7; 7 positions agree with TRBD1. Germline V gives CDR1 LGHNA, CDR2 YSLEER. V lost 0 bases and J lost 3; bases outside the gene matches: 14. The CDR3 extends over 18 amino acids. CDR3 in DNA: TGCGCCAGCAGCCAAGATCTGGGACAGCTACCCCTAGACTACGAGCAGTACTTC. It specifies CASSQDLGQLPLDYEQYF.

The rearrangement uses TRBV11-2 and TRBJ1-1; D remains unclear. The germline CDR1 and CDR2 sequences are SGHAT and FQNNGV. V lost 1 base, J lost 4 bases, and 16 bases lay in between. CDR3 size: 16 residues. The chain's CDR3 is CASSLVTPDRGTEAFF. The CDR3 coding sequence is TGTGCCAGCAGCTTAGTCACACCTGACCGGGGCACTGAAGCTTTCTTT.

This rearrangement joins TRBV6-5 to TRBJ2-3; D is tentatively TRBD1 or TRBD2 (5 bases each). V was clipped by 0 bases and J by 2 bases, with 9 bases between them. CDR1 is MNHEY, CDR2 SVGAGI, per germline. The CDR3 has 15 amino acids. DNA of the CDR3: TGTGCCAGCAGTTACTCTGGGGGATTCACAGATACGCAGTATTTT. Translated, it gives CASSYSGGFTDTQYF.

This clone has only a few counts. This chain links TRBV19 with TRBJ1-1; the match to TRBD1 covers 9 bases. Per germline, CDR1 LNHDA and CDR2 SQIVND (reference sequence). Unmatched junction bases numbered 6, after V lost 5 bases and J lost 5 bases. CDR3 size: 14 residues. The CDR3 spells CASSVGQGFTEAFF. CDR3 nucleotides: TGTGCCAGTAGTGTTGGACAGGGGTTTACTGAAGCTTTCTTT.

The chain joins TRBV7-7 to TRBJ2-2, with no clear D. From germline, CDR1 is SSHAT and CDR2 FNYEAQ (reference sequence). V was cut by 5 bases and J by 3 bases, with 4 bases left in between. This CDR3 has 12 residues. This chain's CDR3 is CASSPHTGELFF. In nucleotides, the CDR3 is TGTGCCAGCAGCCCCCACACCGGGGAGCTGTTTTTT.

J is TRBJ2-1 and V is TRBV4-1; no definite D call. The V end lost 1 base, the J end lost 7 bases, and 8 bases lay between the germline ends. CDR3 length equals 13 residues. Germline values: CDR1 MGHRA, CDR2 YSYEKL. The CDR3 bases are TGCGCCAGCAGCCAAGGTGGGTGGAATGAGCAGTTCTTC. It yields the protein CASSQGGWNEQFF.

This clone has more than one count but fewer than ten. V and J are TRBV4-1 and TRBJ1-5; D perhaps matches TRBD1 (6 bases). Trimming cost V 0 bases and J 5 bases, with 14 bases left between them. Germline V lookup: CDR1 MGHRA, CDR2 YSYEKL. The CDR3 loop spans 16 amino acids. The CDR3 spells CASSQDGVAGDQPQHF. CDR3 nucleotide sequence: TGCGCCAGCAGCCAAGATGGTGTGGCAGGGGATCAGCCCCAGCATTTT.

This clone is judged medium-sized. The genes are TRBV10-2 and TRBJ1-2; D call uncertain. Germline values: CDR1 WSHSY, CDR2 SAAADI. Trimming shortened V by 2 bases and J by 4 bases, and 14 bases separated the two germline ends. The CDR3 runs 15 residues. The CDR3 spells CASSEAAIAVYGYTF. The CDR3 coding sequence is TGCGCCAGCAGTGAGGCGGCCATTGCCGTCTATGGCTACACCTTC.

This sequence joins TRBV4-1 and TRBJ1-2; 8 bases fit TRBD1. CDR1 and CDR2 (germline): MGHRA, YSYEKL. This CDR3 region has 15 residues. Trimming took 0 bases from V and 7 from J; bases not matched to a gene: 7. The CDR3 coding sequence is TGCGCCAGCAGCCAAGAGCGGACAGGGCTGGCTGGCTACACCTTC. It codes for CASSQERTGLAGYTF.

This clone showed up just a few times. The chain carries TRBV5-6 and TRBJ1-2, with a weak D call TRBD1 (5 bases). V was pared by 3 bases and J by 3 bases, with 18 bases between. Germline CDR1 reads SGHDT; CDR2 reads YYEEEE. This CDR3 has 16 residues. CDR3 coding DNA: TGTGCCAGCAGCTACAATACGGGGCTCTGGGACTATGGCTACACCTTC. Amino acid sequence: CASSYNTGLWDYGYTF.